The rows below give T cell receptor beta chains drawn from one sample of a study of T cell responses to AZD1222 COVID-19 vaccine. The assay was immunoSEQ multiplex PCR, and TCRdb's table has in-frame clones only and misses some. The sample has tens of thousands of clones; roughly 89% are singletons. The sequencing here drew on peripheral blood, taken on day 0 of MenACWY control vaccination. All receptors derive from an adult in good health. The CDR3 runs from the conserved cysteine through the conserved F or W. A D gene is named only where the DNA matches it firmly. Only some rows state a clone size, as once, few, many or a class for expanded clones.

clone_size	v_call	d_call	j_call	cdr3_nt	cdr3_aa
NA	TRBV5-1	TRBD2	TRBJ2-3	TGCGCCAGCAGCGACAGAACTAGCGGGGGGGCAGATACGCAGTATTTT	CASSDRTSGGADTQYF
NA	TRBV14	NA	TRBJ2-5	TGTGCCAGCAGCCAAGTGCTGGGACAAGAGACCCAGTACTTC	CASSQVLGQETQYF
NA	TRBV3-1/TRBV3-2	NA	TRBJ1-2	TGTGCCAGCAGCCAAGCCGGGCCCTATGGCTACACCTTC	CASSQAGPYGYTF
NA	TRBV9	TRBD2	TRBJ2-5	TGTGCCAGCAGCGGGGGACTAGTAGGGGGAGAGACCCAGTACTTC	CASSGGLVGGETQYF
NA	TRBV4-3	TRBD2	TRBJ2-5	TGCGCCAGCAGCCGAGAAGGGCTGGCGGGGGAAGAGACCCAGTACTTC	CASSREGLAGEETQYF
NA	TRBV4-1	NA	TRBJ1-2	TGCGCCAGCAGCCAAGTTGTATACTATGGCTACACCTTC	CASSQVVYYGYTF
NA	TRBV5-6	NA	TRBJ2-7	TGTGCCAGTAGAATTCCAGGTTCCTACGAGCAGTACTTC	CASRIPGSYEQYF
NA	TRBV5-8	TRBD2	TRBJ2-5	TGTGCCAGCTGCTTTGGACTAGCGGGGGCCCAAGAGACCCAGTACTTC	CASCFGLAGAQETQYF
NA	TRBV20-1	NA	TRBJ1-5	TGCAGTGCTCTAGGGGATCAGCCCCAGCATTTT	CSALGDQPQHF
NA	TRBV27	NA	TRBJ2-7	TGTGCCAGCAGTTTGGATCCGGGGTACGAGCAGTACTTC	CASSLDPGYEQYF
NA	TRBV6-6	NA	TRBJ1-4	TGTGCCAGCAGTAGGACACCAACTAATGAAAAACTGTTTTTT	CASSRTPTNEKLFF
NA	TRBV15	NA	TRBJ1-2	TGTGCCACCAGCAGGGAAGACAGGACCCAGGGCTACACCTTC	CATSREDRTQGYTF
NA	TRBV12-3/TRBV12-4	TRBD1	TRBJ2-1	TGTGCCAGCAGTTTAGACAGGGGGTATGAGCAGTTCTTC	CASSLDRGYEQFF
NA	TRBV6-5	NA	TRBJ1-1	TGTGCCAGCAGTTACGGGGCAGGGAACACTGAAGCTTTCTTT	CASSYGAGNTEAFF
few	TRBV11-3	TRBD2	TRBJ2-1	TGTGCCAGCAGCTTAGGCCTGAGCGGGGGGGCGGTCGATGAGCAGTTCTTC	CASSLGLSGGAVDEQFF
NA	TRBV4-3	NA	TRBJ2-5	TGCGCCAGCAGTCAAGATTGGGGGGCCCAAGAGACCCAGTACTTC	CASSQDWGAQETQYF
NA	TRBV9	TRBD1	TRBJ2-7	TGTGCCAGCAGCGCCGCCCCCCCAGGGACAGGGAACCACGAGCAGTACTTC	CASSAAPPGTGNHEQYF
NA	TRBV30	NA	TRBJ1-5	TGTGCCTGGAGCCGAGGGGTAAGGCAGCCCCAGCATTTT	CAWSRGVRQPQHF
NA	TRBV4-3	NA	TRBJ1-1	TGCGCCAGCAGCCAAGTGGGGTGGGAGAACACTGAAGCTTTCTTT	CASSQVGWENTEAFF
NA	TRBV4-1	NA	TRBJ2-5	TGCGCCAGCAGCCAAGGGGATACCTCCCAGCGGGTCCAGTACTTC	CASSQGDTSQRVQYF
NA	TRBV12-5	TRBD1	TRBJ2-5	TGTGCTAGTGGTTTTGGACAGGCGGAAGAGACCCAGTACTTC	CASGFGQAEETQYF
NA	TRBV27	NA	TRBJ1-6	TGTGCCAGCAGTCCCGCCCGCTCCTATAATTCACCCCTCCACTTT	CASSPARSYNSPLHF
NA	TRBV10-3	NA	TRBJ1-2	TGTGCCATCAGTTCTGGTCAGGCTGCTAACTATGGCTACACCTTC	CAISSGQAANYGYTF
NA	TRBV11-3	NA	TRBJ2-6	TGTGCCAGCAGCTTAAGGTGGAGTAACTCTGGGGCCAACGTCCTGACTTTC	CASSLRWSNSGANVLTF
NA	TRBV9	NA	TRBJ2-2	TGTGCCAGCAGCGTGGGGGCAGGGGATAGGGCCGGGGAGCTGTTTTTT	CASSVGAGDRAGELFF
NA	TRBV7-7	TRBD2	TRBJ2-1	TGTGCCAGCAGCCCCCGGTGGGCGGGGGGGCCCTTCGATGAGCAGTTCTTC	CASSPRWAGGPFDEQFF
NA	TRBV4-3	TRBD1	TRBJ1-2	TGCGCCAGCAGCCCGCCGGACAGGGGGTATGGCTACACCTTC	CASSPPDRGYGYTF
NA	TRBV11-3	NA	TRBJ1-1	TGTGCCAGCAGCGCTAGGGGGGCGGACACTGAAGCTTTCTTT	CASSARGADTEAFF
NA	TRBV6-5	NA	TRBJ1-2	TGTGCCAGCAGTTACTCGACTCGGGGACATCACTATGGCTACACCTTC	CASSYSTRGHHYGYTF
once	TRBV18	NA	TRBJ2-2	TGTGCCAGCGCTGGGGGCGCAGCGAACACCGGGGAGCTGTTTTTT	CASAGGAANTGELFF
NA	TRBV6-4	NA	TRBJ1-1	TGTGCCAGCAGTGAGACAGAAAACACTGAAGCTTTCTTT	CASSETENTEAFF
NA	TRBV7-7	NA	TRBJ2-7	TGTGCCAGCAGCTTAGCAGGTGGAGAGATCTACGAGCAGTACTTC	CASSLAGGEIYEQYF
NA	TRBV30	TRBD1	TRBJ1-2	TGTGCCTGGAGTGGGACAGGGTTTGTCTATGGCTACACCTTC	CAWSGTGFVYGYTF
NA	TRBV12-3/TRBV12-4	TRBD1	TRBJ1-2	TGTGCCAGCAGTTTATCAGGGGGCTATGGCTACACCTTC	CASSLSGGYGYTF
NA	TRBV3-1/TRBV3-2	NA	TRBJ2-7	TGTGCCAGCAGCCAAGAGGCTAGCGCCTACGAGCAGTACTTC	CASSQEASAYEQYF
NA	TRBV12-3/TRBV12-4	NA	TRBJ2-2	TGTGCCAGCAGATACACCGGGGAGCTGTTTTTT	CASRYTGELFF
NA	TRBV5-1	TRBD1	TRBJ1-1	TGCGCCAGCAGCCAAACAGGGGATGGAACTGAAGCTTTCTTT	CASSQTGDGTEAFF
NA	TRBV29-1	TRBD2	TRBJ2-5	TGCAGCGTTGGGGTGGGAGGGGTGCAAGAGACCCAGTACTTC	CSVGVGGVQETQYF
few	TRBV28	NA	TRBJ1-1	TGTGCCAGCAGTTGGGACAAAATAAGAGCTTTCTTT	CASSWDKIRAFF
NA	TRBV6-5	TRBD1	TRBJ1-2	TGTGCCAGCAGTATACAGGGGGGAGGGTATGGCTACACCTTC	CASSIQGGGYGYTF
NA	TRBV28	NA	TRBJ1-5	TGTGCCAGCAGTTTATGGGGACGGACCATAAATCAGCCCCAGCATTTT	CASSLWGRTINQPQHF
NA	TRBV6-5	NA	TRBJ1-4	TGTGCCAGCAAATTAACGGGAGGGTTTAATGAAAAACTGTTTTTT	CASKLTGGFNEKLFF
NA	TRBV4-3	NA	TRBJ1-1	TGCGCCAGCAGCCCCGCCGGACACCTGAACACTGAAGCTTTCTTT	CASSPAGHLNTEAFF
NA	TRBV7-2	TRBD1	TRBJ2-7	TGTGCCAGCAGCTCAGACAGGGCGGGCTACGAGCAGTACTTC	CASSSDRAGYEQYF
NA	TRBV6-5	NA	TRBJ1-2	TGTGCCAGCAGTTACTCGTTAGTTAACTATGGCTACACCTTC	CASSYSLVNYGYTF
NA	TRBV15	TRBD1	TRBJ1-1	TGTGCCACCAGCAGAGATGGAATTCAGGGGGGTTGGCACACTGAAGCTTTCTTT	CATSRDGIQGGWHTEAFF